The 12 T cell receptor beta chains given below trace back to one sample, sequenced in a study of T cell repertoires in cytomegalovirus infection. These TCRs' antigens remain unknown. TCRdb re-derived calls from the reads in MiXCR, one entry per CDR3 protein. The data hold hundreds of thousands of distinct CDR3 sequences, with around 35% observed a single time. The sequenced sample was cultured PBMCs, obtained from culture after CMV antigen stimulation. Receptors were obtained from a human donor in good health (CMV status not recorded). Some clones in this sample may be carry-over from other donors' samples.

This sequence joins TRBV7-8 and TRBJ2-3; 10 bases agree with TRBD2. From germline, CDR1 is SGHVS and CDR2 FQNEAQ. The CDR3 is 16 residues long. V was clipped by 5 bases and J by 7 bases; unmatched bases: 12. The CDR3 is CASSPWGLAGENTQYF. The CDR3 DNA follows: TGTGCCAGCAGCCCCTGGGGGCTAGCGGGAGAAAATACGCAGTATTTT.

J is TRBJ2-3 and V is TRBV18; D is possibly TRBD1 (6 bases). Germline lookup yields CDR1 KGHSH and CDR2 LQKENI. The ends were cut back, 0 bases at V and 1 base at J, with 14 bases in the middle. This CDR3 comprises 17 residues. Here the CDR3 DNA reads TGTGCCAGCTCACCACCCTGGGACAATTCCCGCACAGATACGCAGTATTTT. It translates to CASSPPWDNSRTDTQYF.

The table lists this clonotype with many counts. The chain carries TRBV7-2 and TRBJ1-5; D not resolved. CDR1 is SGHTA, CDR2 FQGNSA, per germline. Trimming removed 1 base at V and 4 bases at J, with 8 bases between. This CDR3 is 14 amino acids long. The chain's CDR3 is CASSLGPVNQPQHF. DNA for the CDR3: TGTGCCAGCAGCTTAGGGCCCGTTAATCAGCCCCAGCATTTT.

This clonotype turned up a few times. This rearrangement joins TRBV6-2 or TRBV6-3 to TRBJ2-7, with D possibly TRBD2 on 6 matching bases. Trimming left V 4 bases short and J 6 bases short, with 13 bases between. Germline-derived CDR1 and CDR2 are MNHEY and SVGEGT. The CDR3 sequence is 13 residues long. This chain's CDR3 is CASSFRREGEQYF. The CDR3 DNA reads as TGTGCCAGCAGTTTTAGGCGGGAAGGCGAGCAGTACTTC.

The rearrangement uses TRBV6-5 and TRBJ2-5, with D perhaps TRBD1 (6 bases). The CDR3 sequence is 16 residues long. CDR1 MNHEY and CDR2 SVGAGI come from the germline V gene. Trimming removed 4 bases from V and 2 bases from J, with 17 bases in between. Written as DNA, the CDR3 is TGTGCCAGCAGTTTCCAACAGGGAAGGGGGCAAGAGACCCAGTACTTC. It translates to CASSFQQGRGQETQYF.

V usage is TRBV15 and J usage is TRBJ2-2; the D is unclear. V gave up 5 bases and J gave up 7 bases, with 8 bases separating them. The CDR3 runs to 12 residues. In germline, CDR1 is LNHNV, CDR2 YYDKDF (reference sequence). In nucleotides, the CDR3 is TGTGCCACCAGCGCTGGGAACGGGGAGCTGTTTTTT. Translation gives CATSAGNGELFF.

The chain carries TRBV19 and TRBJ2-3, with a weak D call TRBD2 (6 bases). The CDR3 runs to 14 residues. The V end lost 4 bases, the J end lost 4 bases, and 12 bases lay between the germline ends. CDR1 is LNHDA and CDR2 is SQIVND in the germline V gene (reference sequence). CDR3 sequence: CASSTRLGPDTQYF. CDR3 in DNA: TGTGCCAGTAGTACGAGACTAGGCCCAGATACGCAGTATTTT. Variable domain in full (rest from reference TRBV19 and TRBJ2-3): DGGITQSPKYLFRKEGQNVTLSCEQNLNHDAMYWYRQDPGQGLRLIYYSQIVNDFQKGDIAEGYSVSREKKESFPLTVTSAQKNPTAFYLCASSTRLGPDTQYFGPGTRLTVL.

The sample holds a few counts of this clonotype. CDR3 DNA sequence: TGTGCCAGCAGCTTAATCCAGCGGGACGATACGCAGTATTTT. Its protein product is CASSLIQRDDTQYF. V is TRBV7-9 and J is TRBJ2-3; TRBD2 agrees at 7 bases. The germline V gene encodes CDR1 SEHNR and CDR2 FQNEAQ (reference sequence). With V trimmed by 2 bases and J by 6 bases, 5 bases remained unmatched. The CDR3 covers 14 residues.

This clonotype was detected only a few times. This chain links TRBV24-1 with TRBJ2-2, with a tentative D call TRBD2 (5 bases). This CDR3 has 15 residues. The germline V gene has CDR1 KGHDR and CDR2 SFDVKD. V was clipped by 4 bases and J by 3 bases, with 11 bases between them. CDR3 sequence: CATSDPRGDTGELFF. Written as DNA, the CDR3 is TGTGCCACCAGTGACCCCCGGGGTGACACCGGGGAGCTGTTTTTT.

V is TRBV20-1 and J is TRBJ1-5, with TRBD1 matching over 7 bases. Germline CDR1 DFQATT, CDR2 SNEGSKA (reference sequence). The V gene end was trimmed by 4 bases and the J gene end by 5 bases; junction bases not matched to a gene: 5. The CDR3 contains 13 residues. CDR3 in amino acids: CSAIGTADQPQHF. Written as DNA, the CDR3 is TGCAGTGCTATCGGGACAGCAGATCAGCCCCAGCATTTT.

This clonotype appeared a few times. The chain links TRBV2 to TRBJ2-7; 7 bases line up with TRBD2. The V gene's germline CDR1 is SNHLY and CDR2 FYNNEI. V shed 7 bases, J shed 3 bases, and the junction held 12 bases outside the gene matches. This CDR3 region has 15 residues. CDR3 coding DNA: TGTGCCAGCAAAACACACCCGGGGACTAACTACGAGCAGTACTTC. This encodes CASKTHPGTNYEQYF.

This clonotype appeared a few times. This sequence joins TRBV28 and TRBJ1-3; D unresolved. The CDR3 is made up of 16 amino acids. V was shortened by 0 bases and J by 4 bases, with 13 bases between the two germline ends. The V gene's germline CDR1 is MDHEN and CDR2 SYDVKM. The CDR3 nucleotides are TGTGCCAGCAGTTTATGGGGCAGCCTCTCGGGAAACACCATATATTTT. Protein sequence: CASSLWGSLSGNTIYF.